These 14 T cell receptor beta chains were sequenced from one sample in a study of T cells in Graves' hyperthyroidism and ophthalmopathy. Researchers took RNA transcripts and amplified the TCR beta CDR3 regions from them. An initial round of RT-PCR targeting the TCR CDR3 relied on the HTBI primer set. TCRdb re-analysed the multiplex PCR reads in MiXCR, keeping a single row per CDR3 protein. This sample has a few hundred thousand distinct CDR3 sequences; 15% to 20% occur once, and the top ten carry 55% to 60%. Sequencing input: blood. These receptors came from a woman aged 60 to 75 with Graves' ophthalmopathy.

This clonotype appeared many times. J is TRBJ2-4 and V is TRBV12-3 or TRBV12-4; the D is unclear. The CDR3 spans 15 residues. Trimming removed 5 bases from V and 0 bases from J, with 11 bases in between. The CDR3 here is CASSPGILAKNIQYF. CDR3 nucleotide sequence: TGTGCCAGCAGTCCCGGCATACTAGCCAAAAACATTCAGTACTTC.

This clonotype showed up many times. The chain joins TRBV9 to TRBJ2-4, with TRBD1 identical over 7 bases. CDR1 SGDLS and CDR2 YYNGEE come from the germline V gene. The CDR3 is made up of 14 amino acids. After removal of 0 bases from V and 4 bases from J, the junction contained 1 base not matched to a gene. This chain's CDR3 is CASSVGQGKNIQYF. As DNA, the CDR3 is TGTGCCAGCAGCGTAGGACAGGGAAAAAACATTCAGTACTTC.

This clonotype was observed many times. CDR3 nucleotides: TGTGCCAGCAGTTCCCAGGCCAAAATAGACAGAATACAGTTCTTC. Amino acid sequence: CASSSQAKIDRIQFF. The gene calls are TRBV28 and TRBJ2-1, with D perhaps TRBD1 (5 bases). Germline-derived CDR1 and CDR2 are MDHEN and SYDVKM. The CDR3 contains 15 residues. V lost 4 bases to trimming and J lost 13 bases, with 23 bases between them.

This clonotype was found a few times. The V and J genes are TRBV12-3 or TRBV12-4 and TRBJ2-2; D remains unclear. This CDR3 comprises 15 residues. V shed 2 bases and J shed 1 base, with 8 bases lying between them. The CDR3 reads CASSLLSQNTGELFF. CDR3 DNA sequence: TGTGCCAGCAGTTTACTCTCGCAGAACACCGGGGAGCTGTTTTTT.

This clonotype was observed many times. V usage is TRBV28 and J usage is TRBJ2-3; 8 bases align to TRBD2. CDR3 length: 16 amino acids. Germline-derived CDR1 and CDR2 are MDHEN and SYDVKM. Trimming removed 3 bases from V and 8 bases from J; junction bases left unmatched: 13. Written as DNA, the CDR3 is TGTGCCAGCAGTTTTGAGGGAGCGGGAGTAATTGCTACGCAGTATTTT. Protein sequence: CASSFEGAGVIATQYF.

This sequence joins TRBV7-3 and TRBJ2-7; no reliable D call. The CDR3 covers 16 residues. Germline CDR1 and CDR2: SGHTA and FQGTGA. Trimming removed 5 bases at V and 2 bases at J, with 19 bases between. The CDR3 reads CASSQNLAYGPYEQYF. CDR3 bases: TGTGCCAGCAGCCAGAACCTGGCATACGGGCCCTACGAGCAGTACTTC.

On this clonotype: The junction shows a germline mismatch at one end, possibly a read error. The V and J genes are TRBV7-7 and TRBJ2-7; perhaps TRBD1 as D (6 bases). The CDR3 runs 15 residues. The germline gives CDR1 SSHAT, CDR2 FNYEAQ (reference sequence). CDR3: CASSLGGGASYEQYF. The CDR3 nucleotides are TGTGCTAGCAGCTTAGGTGGGGGCGCCTCCTACGAGCAGTACTTC.

This clonotype was counted only a few times. The chain links TRBV11-2 to TRBJ2-1; 9 positions agree with TRBD2. V gave up 1 base and J gave up 2 bases; unmatched junction bases: 3. CDR3 size: 16 residues. The germline CDR1 and CDR2 sequences are SGHAT and FQNNGV. CDR3 residues: CASSLGGGAAYNEQFF. Written as DNA, the CDR3 is TGTGCCAGCAGCTTAGGCGGGGGGGCCGCCTACAATGAGCAGTTCTTC.

This chain links TRBV5-1 with TRBJ2-5, with 12 bases that match TRBD2. The CDR3 covers 17 residues. Germline V gives CDR1 SGHRS, CDR2 YFSETQ. V dropped 2 bases and J dropped 7; count of bases not matched to a gene: 12. Here the CDR3 DNA reads TGCGCCAGCAGCTTAGATATACTAGCGGGGGGCGTCGGGACCCAGTACTTC. Its protein product is CASSLDILAGGVGTQYF.

This clonotype appeared many times. The CDR3 is CASSWDYEQYF. CDR3 sequence (DNA): TGTGCCAGCAGTTGGGACTACGAGCAGTACTTC. The J gene is TRBJ2-7, the V gene TRBV6-2 or TRBV6-3; D is uncertain. The CDR3 is made up of 11 amino acids. Germline values: CDR1 MNHEY, CDR2 SVGEGT. V gave up 4 bases and J gave up 3 bases, with 4 bases separating them.

This clonotype appeared many times. This chain joins TRBV12-3 or TRBV12-4 and TRBJ1-1; possibly TRBD1 for D (6 bases). The V end was cut by 11 bases, the J end by 2 bases, with 18 bases between. CDR3 size: 14 residues. CDR3 sequence: CASRSGEYNTEAFF. The CDR3 coding sequence is TGTGCCTCCCGGTCAGGGGAATATAACACTGAAGCTTTCTTT.

This sequence joins TRBV5-1 and TRBJ2-1; a weak D match, TRBD1 (5 bases). The germline V gene encodes CDR1 SGHRS and CDR2 YFSETQ. The V and J ends lost 1 base and 8 bases respectively, with 19 bases between them. This CDR3 is 16 amino acids long. In DNA, the CDR3 is TGCGCCAGCAGCTTGTTGGGGCCGGAGTCTTTTGATGAGCAGTTCTTC. Its translation: CASSLLGPESFDEQFF.

This clonotype was seen ten or more times. V gene TRBV11-2 combines with J gene TRBJ2-1, with 8 positions matching TRBD2. The CDR3 totals 16 residues. Germline CDR1 and CDR2: SGHAT and FQNNGV. V lost 3 bases and J lost 3; bases outside the gene matches: 7. The CDR3 DNA is TGTGCCAGCAGCTTGCGGCTAGCGGGCCGCTACAATGAGCAGTTCTTC. It codes for CASSLRLAGRYNEQFF. Full variable domain (outside the CDR3, taken from reference TRBV11-2 and TRBJ2-1): EAGVAQSPRYKIIEKRQSVAFWCNPISGHATLYWYQQILGQGPKLLIQFQNNGVVDDSQLPKDRFSAERLKGVDSTLKIQPAKLEDSAVYLCASSLRLAGRYNEQFFGPGTRLTVL.

This clonotype was seen many times. The gene calls are TRBV5-1 and TRBJ2-1, with 7 bases fitting TRBD2. Trimming took 1 base from V and 5 from J; bases not matched to a gene: 3. Germline V gives CDR1 SGHRS, CDR2 YFSETQ. The CDR3 length is 14 residues. CDR3 coding DNA: TGCGCCAGCAGCTTGTATGGGGGGGACAATGAGCAGTTCTTC. This gives the protein CASSLYGGDNEQFF. Full variable domain (outside the CDR3, taken from reference TRBV5-1 and TRBJ2-1): KAGVTQTPRYLIKTRGQQVTLSCSPISGHRSVSWYQQTPGQGLQFLFEYFSETQRNKGNFPGRFSGRQFSNSRSEMNVSTLELGDSALYLCASSLYGGDNEQFFGPGTRLTVL.